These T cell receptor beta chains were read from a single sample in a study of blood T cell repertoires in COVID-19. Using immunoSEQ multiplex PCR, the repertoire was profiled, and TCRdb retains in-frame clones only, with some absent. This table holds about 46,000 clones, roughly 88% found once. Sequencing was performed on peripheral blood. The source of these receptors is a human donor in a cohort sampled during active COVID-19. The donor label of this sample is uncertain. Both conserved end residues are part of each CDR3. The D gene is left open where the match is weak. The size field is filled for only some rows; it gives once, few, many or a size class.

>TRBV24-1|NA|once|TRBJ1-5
CATSEGRGAGQPQHF
TGTGCCACCAGTGAGGGACGGGGGGCGGGTCAGCCCCAGCATTTT
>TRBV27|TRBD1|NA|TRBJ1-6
CASSLKSGGHSPLHF
TGTGCCAGCAGTTTAAAGTCAGGGGGCCATTCACCCCTCCACTTT
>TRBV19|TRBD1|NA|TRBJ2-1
CASTPRGRSSYNEQFF
TGTGCCAGTACCCCCAGGGGGCGAAGCTCCTACAATGAGCAGTTCTTC
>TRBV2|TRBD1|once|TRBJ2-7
CASTSDRVVVGQYF
TGTGCCAGCACCTCGGACAGGGTGGTTGTAGGGCAGTACTTC
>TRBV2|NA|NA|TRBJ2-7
CASRGGGAASVQYF
TGTGCCAGCAGGGGTGGAGGGGCGGCTTCTGTGCAGTACTTC
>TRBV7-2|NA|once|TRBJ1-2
CASSLGGANYGYTF
TGTGCCAGCAGCTTAGGGGGCGCCAACTATGGCTACACCTTC
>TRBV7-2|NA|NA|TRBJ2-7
CASSPVRASYEQYF
TGTGCCAGCAGCCCGGTCCGAGCCTCCTACGAGCAGTACTTC
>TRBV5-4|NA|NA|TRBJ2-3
CASSLELSSLIRSTDTQYF
TGTGCCAGCAGCTTGGAACTTTCAAGCCTTATTCGCAGCACAGATACGCAGTATTTT
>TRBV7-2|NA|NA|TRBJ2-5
CASSLRLQQETQYF
TGTGCCAGCAGCTTACGTCTCCAGCAAGAGACCCAGTACTTC
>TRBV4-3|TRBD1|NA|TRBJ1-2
CASSQGTGVNGYTF
TGCGCCAGCAGCCAAGGAACAGGGGTCAATGGCTACACCTTC
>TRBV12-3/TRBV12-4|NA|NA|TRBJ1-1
CASSLGAEAFF
TGTGCCAGCAGTTTAGGAGCTGAAGCTTTCTTT
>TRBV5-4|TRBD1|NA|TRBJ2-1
CASSGDRSEQFF
TGTGCCAGCAGCGGGGACAGGTCTGAGCAGTTCTTC
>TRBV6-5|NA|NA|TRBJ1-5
CASSRTVGQPQHF
TGTGCCAGCAGCAGGACAGTAGGACAGCCCCAGCATTTT
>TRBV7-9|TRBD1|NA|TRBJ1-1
CASSRQGRGLMNTEAFF
TGTGCCAGCAGCCGACAGGGCCGGGGTCTTATGAACACTGAAGCTTTCTTT
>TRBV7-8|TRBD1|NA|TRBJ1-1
CASSLGTGSVEAFF
TGTGCCAGCAGCTTAGGGACAGGGTCTGTTGAAGCTTTCTTT
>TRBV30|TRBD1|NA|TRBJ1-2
CAWSLARGQGPDYGYTF
TGTGCCTGGAGCCTAGCCCGGGGACAGGGCCCTGACTATGGCTACACCTTC
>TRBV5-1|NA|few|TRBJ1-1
CASRSRPADTEAFF
TGCGCCAGCAGGTCAAGACCCGCGGATACTGAAGCTTTCTTT
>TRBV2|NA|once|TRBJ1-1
CASRNSGTNEAFF
TGTGCCAGCAGGAACTCCGGGACAAACGAAGCTTTCTTT
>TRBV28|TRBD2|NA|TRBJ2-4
CASSFLSGGLAKNIQYF
TGTGCCAGCAGTTTCCTTAGCGGGGGCCTAGCCAAAAACATTCAGTACTTC
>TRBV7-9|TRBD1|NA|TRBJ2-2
CASSRGQGRTGELFF
TGTGCCAGCAGCCGAGGACAGGGCCGGACCGGGGAGCTGTTTTTT
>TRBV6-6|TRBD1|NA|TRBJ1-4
CASRARDRGDEKLFF
TGTGCCAGCAGAGCCCGCGACAGGGGCGATGAAAAACTGTTTTTT
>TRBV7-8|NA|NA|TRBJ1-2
CASSYGLDYGYTF
TGTGCCAGCAGCTACGGTTTAGACTATGGCTACACCTTC
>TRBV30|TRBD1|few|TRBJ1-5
CAWSKNRGAQPQHF
TGTGCCTGGAGTAAAAACAGGGGGGCTCAGCCCCAGCATTTT
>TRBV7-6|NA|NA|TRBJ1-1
CASSLGQSNTEAFF
TGTGCCAGCAGCTTAGGACAGTCGAACACTGAAGCTTTCTTT
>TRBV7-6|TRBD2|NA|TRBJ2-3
CASSLESGGAMNTQYF
TGTGCCAGCAGCTTAGAAAGCGGGGGGGCCATGAATACGCAGTATTTT
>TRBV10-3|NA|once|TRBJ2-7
CAISDSAKQYF
TGTGCCATCAGTGACAGCGCCAAGCAGTACTTC
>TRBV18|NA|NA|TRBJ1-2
CASSLDKLYGYTF
TGTGCCAGCTCACTGGACAAGCTCTATGGCTACACCTTC
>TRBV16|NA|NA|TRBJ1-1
CASSQFGRVTEAFF
TGTGCCAGCAGCCAATTTGGCAGGGTCACTGAAGCTTTCTTT
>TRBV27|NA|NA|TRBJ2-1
CASSLAGSSYNEQFF
TGTGCCAGCAGTTTGGCGGGCAGCTCCTACAATGAGCAGTTCTTC
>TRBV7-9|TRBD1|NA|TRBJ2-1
CASSFQGDEQFF
TGTGCCAGCAGCTTTCAGGGGGATGAGCAGTTCTTC
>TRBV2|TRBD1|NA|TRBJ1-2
CASSSEGAGIF
TGTGCCAGCAGTTCCGAGGGGGCCGGCATCTTC
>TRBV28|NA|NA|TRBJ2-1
CASSLWAGLGSYNEQFF
TGTGCCAGCAGTTTATGGGCAGGGTTAGGCTCCTACAATGAGCAGTTCTTC
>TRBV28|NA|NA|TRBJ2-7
CASRPQQGPYEQYF
TGTGCCAGCAGACCACAACAGGGCCCCTACGAGCAGTACTTC
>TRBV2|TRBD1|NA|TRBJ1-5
CASRGQLNQPQHF
TGTGCCAGCAGGGGACAGCTCAATCAGCCCCAGCATTTT
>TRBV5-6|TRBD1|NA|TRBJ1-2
CASSLAGQASF
TGTGCCAGCAGCTTGGCAGGACAGGCCTCCTTC
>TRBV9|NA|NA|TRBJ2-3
CASSVATGATDTQYF
TGTGCCAGCAGCGTTGCGACAGGTGCGACAGATACGCAGTATTTT
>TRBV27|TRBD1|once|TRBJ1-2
CASRRRDRNYGYTF
TGTGCCAGCAGGCGTAGGGACAGGAACTATGGCTACACCTTC
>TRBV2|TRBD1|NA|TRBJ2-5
CASSYDRDATQYF
TGTGCCAGCAGTTATGACAGGGATGCGACCCAGTACTTC
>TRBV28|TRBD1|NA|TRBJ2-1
CASSLIQGAGEQFF
TGTGCCAGCAGTTTGATTCAGGGGGCGGGTGAGCAGTTCTTC
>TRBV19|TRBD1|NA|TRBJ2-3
CASSIGQAYTDTQYF
TGTGCCAGTAGTATCGGACAGGCGTACACAGATACGCAGTATTTT
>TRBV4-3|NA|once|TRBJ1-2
CASSQDRAGVVYGYTF
TGCGCCAGCAGCCAAGATCGGGCAGGGGTGGTATATGGCTACACCTTC
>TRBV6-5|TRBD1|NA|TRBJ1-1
CASSSQGGAFF
TGTGCCAGCAGTTCACAGGGGGGAGCTTTCTTT
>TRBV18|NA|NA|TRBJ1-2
CASSPSGRNYGYTF
TGTGCCAGCTCACCATCGGGTAGGAACTATGGCTACACCTTC
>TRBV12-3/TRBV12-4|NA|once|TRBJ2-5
CASSRTGLETQYF
TGTGCCAGCAGCCGAACAGGGTTGGAGACCCAGTACTTC
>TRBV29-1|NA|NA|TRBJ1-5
CSAADSNQPQHF
TGCAGCGCCGCAGATAGCAATCAGCCCCAGCATTTT
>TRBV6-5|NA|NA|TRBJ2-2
CASSSDTNTGELFF
TGTGCCAGCAGTTCCGACACGAACACCGGGGAGCTGTTTTTT
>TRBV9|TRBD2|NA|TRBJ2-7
CASSVAPSSGEQYF
TGTGCCAGCAGCGTAGCCCCTTCTAGCGGGGAGCAGTACTTC
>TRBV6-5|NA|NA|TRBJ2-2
CASSYRRRNTGELFF
TGTGCCAGCAGTTACCGCCGGAGGAACACCGGGGAGCTGTTTTTT
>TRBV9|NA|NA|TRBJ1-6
CASSVQAEYNSPLHF
TGTGCCAGCAGCGTCCAAGCCGAGTATAATTCACCCCTCCACTTT
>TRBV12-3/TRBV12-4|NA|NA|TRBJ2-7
CASSFRGYEQYF
TGTGCCAGCAGTTTCCGGGGCTACGAGCAGTACTTC
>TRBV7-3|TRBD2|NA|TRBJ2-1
CASSSGLAGDEQFF
TGTGCCAGCAGCTCGGGACTAGCCGGTGATGAGCAGTTCTTC